The source of this T cell receptor beta chain is a study of blood T cell repertoires in COVID-19. Study as a whole: Sample material is recorded as cDNA or gDNA derived from T cells, B-cell-depleted T cells, or PBMCs.

Original processing notes: Reference gene primer amplification in the assay estimated nucleated cell counts. TCRdb keeps only in-frame clones here, not all; method: immunoSEQ multiplex PCR. The V and J calls and clone size are taken from that table; D and trimming were inferred from the DNA. The repertoire holds 250,000 or so clones, with 84% as singletons. The clonotype originates from a woman aged 40 to 50 who had recovered from COVID-19. Sequenced: peripheral blood.

Written as DNA, the CDR3 is TGTGCCAGCAGTGTACGCGACAGAGCACTCCTTGAAGCTTTCTTT. Protein: CASSVRDRALLEAFF. V usage is TRBV28 and J usage is TRBJ1-1, with a possible D match to TRBD1 (5 bases). This CDR3 is built from 15 residues. V lost 5 bases to trimming and J lost 7 bases, with 20 bases between them. Germline assignment: CDR1 MDHEN and CDR2 SYDVKM.